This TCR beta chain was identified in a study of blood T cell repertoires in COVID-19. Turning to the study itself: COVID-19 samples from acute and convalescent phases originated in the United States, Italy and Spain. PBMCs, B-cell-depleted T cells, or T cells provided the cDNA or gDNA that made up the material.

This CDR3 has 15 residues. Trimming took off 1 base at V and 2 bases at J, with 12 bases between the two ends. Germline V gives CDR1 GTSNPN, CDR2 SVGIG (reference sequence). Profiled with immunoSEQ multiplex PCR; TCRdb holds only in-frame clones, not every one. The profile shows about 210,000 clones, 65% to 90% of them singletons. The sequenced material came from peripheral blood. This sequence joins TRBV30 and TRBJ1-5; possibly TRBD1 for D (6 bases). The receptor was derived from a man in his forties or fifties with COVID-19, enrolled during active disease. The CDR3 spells CAWSGGLGGNQPQHF. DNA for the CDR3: TGTGCCTGGAGTGGGGGGCTCGGGGGCAATCAGCCCCAGCATTTT.